This entry features one T cell receptor (beta chain) sequence. CDR1 MDHEN and CDR2 SYDVKM come from the germline V gene. The CDR3 contains 15 residues. In the PCR, 60 Vbeta and 13 Jbeta primers were used. Measured with immunoSEQ multiplex PCR; TCRdb has only the in-frame clones, and not every one. The sample lists about 170,000 clones, 79% occurring once. The data are from a study of cytomegalovirus exposure and HLA in healthy donors. This rearrangement joins TRBV28 to TRBJ2-5, with 10 bases lining up with TRBD1. The DNA end favors TRBJ2-7, so the J call may be wrong. This TCR derives from a woman between 50 and 59 years old in good health and CMV-seronegative. Source material: PBMCs. CDR3 sequence reads: CASSLIDRGLGEQYF. DNA for the CDR3: TGTGCCAGCAGTTTAATCGACAGGGGGCTAGGCGAGCAGTACTTC.